The 17 T cell receptor beta chains reported below all come from one sample, sequenced in a study of blood T cell repertoires in COVID-19. The assay was immunoSEQ multiplex PCR, and TCRdb's table has in-frame clones only and misses some. The table shows 90,000 to 120,000 clones, with more than 75% occurring only once. Sequenced: peripheral blood. The receptors shown here come from a man in his 60s with acute or convalescent COVID-19.

The chain is built from TRBV5-4 and TRBJ1-4; 8 positions agree with TRBD1. The CDR3 runs to 13 residues. CDR1 SGHNT and CDR2 YYREEE come from the germline V gene (reference sequence). The junction had 3 bases not matched to a gene; V was cut back by 4 bases and J by 7 bases. The CDR3 DNA is TGTGCCAGCAGCCTACAGGGGGTTGAAAAACTGTTTTTT. This gives the protein CASSLQGVEKLFF.

V gene TRBV6-6 combines with J gene TRBJ2-5; 9 bases map to TRBD2. Germline assignment: CDR1 MNHNY and CDR2 SVGAGI (reference sequence). J lost 5 bases, V lost 5 bases, and 3 bases had no gene match. The CDR3 is made up of 13 amino acids. CDR3 sequence: CASSLAGSETQYF. The CDR3 nucleotides read TGTGCCAGCAGTCTAGCGGGATCCGAGACCCAGTACTTC.

In this sample, this clone turned up once. V and J are TRBV19 and TRBJ1-1; D is perhaps TRBD1 (6 bases). This CDR3 comprises 15 residues. Trimming pared 6 bases from V and 4 bases from J, leaving 18 bases between. Looked up from germline, CDR1 is LNHDA and CDR2 is SQIVND (reference sequence). CDR3 amino acids: CASSKLQGGSTEAFF. CDR3 nucleotide sequence: TGTGCCAGTAGCAAACTACAGGGAGGGTCCACTGAAGCTTTCTTT.

J is TRBJ1-3 and V is TRBV18; no clear D gene. CDR3 length: 17 residues. Germline lookup yields CDR1 KGHSH and CDR2 LQKENI. The V end lost 4 bases, the J end lost 4 bases, and 20 bases lay between the germline ends. The CDR3: CASSLNPGGLSGNTIYF. CDR3 sequence (DNA): TGTGCCAGCTCACTCAACCCCGGAGGTCTTTCAGGAAACACCATATATTTT.

This clone was recorded only once. The chain employs TRBV10-3 and TRBJ1-1; no definite D call. This CDR3 contains 14 residues. V lost 6 bases and J lost 7, with 18 bases in between. Germline CDR1 is ENHRY and CDR2 is SYGVKD. The CDR3 here is CAIRSGVANGEAFF. CDR3 sequence (DNA): TGTGCCATCAGAAGCGGGGTAGCTAATGGTGAAGCTTTCTTT.

V gene TRBV6-1 combines with J gene TRBJ1-4; D remains unclear. Deletions cut 2 bases from V and 0 bases from J, with 7 bases between. The CDR3 totals 15 residues. Germline CDR1 is MNHNS and CDR2 is SASEGT. The CDR3 DNA is TGTGCCAGCAGTGAACATTTAGCAACTAATGAAAAACTGTTTTTT. Residues: CASSEHLATNEKLFF.

This clone is labeled medium-sized. The chain links TRBV25-1 to TRBJ2-1; D is possibly TRBD2 (5 bases). Germline-derived CDR1 and CDR2 are MGHDK and SYGVNS. The germline V and J ends were trimmed by 5 bases and 4 bases, with 9 bases remaining between them. There are 13 residues in the CDR3. The CDR3 loop is CASSNSGYNEQFF. DNA of the CDR3: TGTGCCAGCAGTAACTCGGGGTACAATGAGCAGTTCTTC.

The rearrangement joins TRBV7-9 to TRBJ2-2; possibly TRBD1 for D (6 bases). V was cut by 4 bases and J by 2 bases, with 8 bases left in between. The length of the CDR3 is 14 residues. Germline V lookup: CDR1 SEHNR, CDR2 FQNEAQ (reference sequence). The CDR3 nucleotides are TGTGCCAGCAGCTGGGACACTAACACCGGGGAGCTGTTTTTT. Its protein product is CASSWDTNTGELFF.

In DNA form, the CDR3 reads TGCGCCAGCAGCTCGGGACTAGCGGGAGAAGAGACCCAGTACTTC. This gives the protein CASSSGLAGEETQYF. V is TRBV5-1 and J is TRBJ2-5, with TRBD2 identical over 14 bases. J lost 3 bases, V lost 3 bases, and 1 base had no gene match. The CDR3 totals 15 residues. The germline CDR1 and CDR2 sequences are SGHRS and YFSETQ.

The V gene is TRBV6-6, the J gene TRBJ1-4, with a possible D match to TRBD1 (5 bases). The germline gives CDR1 MNHNY, CDR2 SVGAGI (reference sequence). CDR3 size: 15 residues. Trimming left V 0 bases short and J 8 bases short, with 13 bases between. CDR3 nucleotide sequence: TGTGCCAGCAGTTACTCGAGTCAGGGTGAGGAAAAACTGTTTTTT. Residues: CASSYSSQGEEKLFF.

The CDR3 sequence is CASSHTPTGYSNQPQHF. DNA for the CDR3: TGTGCCAGCAGCCACACCCCGACAGGGTATAGCAATCAGCCCCAGCATTTT. The V call is TRBV5-8, the J call TRBJ1-5, with 7 bases aligning to TRBD1. Germline V gene lookup returns CDR1 SGHTS and CDR2 YDEGEE. The CDR3 consists of 17 residues. J was trimmed by 0 bases and V by 4 bases; bases with no gene match: 10.

This rearrangement joins TRBV29-1 to TRBJ1-1; D is possibly TRBD1 (5 bases). Germline values: CDR1 SQVTM, CDR2 ANQGSEA. With 7 bases removed from V and 3 bases from J, the gap between germline ends came to 15 bases. The CDR3 loop spans 13 amino acids. The CDR3 sequence is CSALPDSYTEAFF. The CDR3 nucleotides are TGCAGCGCCCTACCTGACAGTTACACTGAAGCTTTCTTT.

The rearrangement links TRBV10-1 to TRBJ2-3, with 7 bases matching TRBD1. V lost 5 bases, J lost 0 bases, and 5 bases stayed unmatched. Looked up from germline, CDR1 is WNHNN and CDR2 is SYGVQD (reference sequence). The CDR3 sequence is 15 residues long. In DNA form, the CDR3 reads TGCGCCAGCAGTCTAGGGGGCGTCAGCACAGATACGCAGTATTTT. It translates to CASSLGGVSTDTQYF.

The genes are TRBV19 and TRBJ2-4; TRBD1 aligns across 7 bases. Germline trimming cut 5 bases from V and 1 base from J; bases unmatched to any gene: 11. Germline CDR1 LNHDA, CDR2 SQIVND (reference sequence). The CDR3 extends over 17 amino acids. The CDR3 here is CASSVKQGFLAKNIQYF. CDR3 bases: TGTGCCAGTAGTGTCAAACAGGGGTTCTTGGCCAAAAACATTCAGTACTTC.

This chain uses TRBV6-5 with TRBJ1-1, with 11 nucleotides matching TRBD1. V trimming: 6 bases; J trimming: 4 bases; junction bases outside the gene matches: 7. This CDR3 comprises 15 residues. The germline gives CDR1 MNHEY, CDR2 SVGAGI. This CDR3 is CASRATGTGGTEAFF. The CDR3 nucleotides read TGTGCCAGCAGAGCGACCGGGACAGGGGGCACTGAAGCTTTCTTT.

The chain links TRBV6-1 to TRBJ1-1; a possible D gene is TRBD1 (5 bases). The germline V and J ends were trimmed by 1 base and 6 bases, with 24 bases remaining between them. The germline V gene encodes CDR1 MNHNS and CDR2 SASEGT. The CDR3 runs 18 residues. CDR3 nucleotides: TGTGCCAGCAGTGAAGGTTGGGGGACTTATGAAGCGGGGCCTGAAGCTTTCTTT. It encodes CASSEGWGTYEAGPEAFF.

The rearrangement joins TRBV3-1 (or the pseudogene TRBV3-2) to TRBJ1-3; D call uncertain. V dropped 1 base and J dropped 4 bases, with 14 bases sitting between them. The CDR3 covers 16 residues. Germline V gives CDR1 LGHDT, CDR2 YNNKEL (reference sequence). DNA of the CDR3: TGTGCCAGCAGCCAAGCCCCCGTGCCGAGGGGAAACACCATATATTTT. It is translated as CASSQAPVPRGNTIYF.